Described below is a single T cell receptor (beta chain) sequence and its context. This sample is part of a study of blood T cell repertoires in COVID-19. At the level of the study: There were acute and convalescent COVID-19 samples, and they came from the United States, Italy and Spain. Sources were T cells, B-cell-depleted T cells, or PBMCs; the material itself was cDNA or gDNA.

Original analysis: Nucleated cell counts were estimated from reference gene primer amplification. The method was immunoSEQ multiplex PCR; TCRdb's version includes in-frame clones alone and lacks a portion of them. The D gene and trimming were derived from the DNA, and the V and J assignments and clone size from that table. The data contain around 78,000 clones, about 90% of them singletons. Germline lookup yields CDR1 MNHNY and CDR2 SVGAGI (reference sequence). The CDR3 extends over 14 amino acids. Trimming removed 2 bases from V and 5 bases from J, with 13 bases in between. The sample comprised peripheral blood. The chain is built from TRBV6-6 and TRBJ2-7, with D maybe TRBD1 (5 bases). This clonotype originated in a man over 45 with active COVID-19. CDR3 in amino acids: CASSYLAQGNEQYF. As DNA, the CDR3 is TGTGCCAGCAGTTACCTCGCGCAGGGCAACGAGCAGTACTTC.